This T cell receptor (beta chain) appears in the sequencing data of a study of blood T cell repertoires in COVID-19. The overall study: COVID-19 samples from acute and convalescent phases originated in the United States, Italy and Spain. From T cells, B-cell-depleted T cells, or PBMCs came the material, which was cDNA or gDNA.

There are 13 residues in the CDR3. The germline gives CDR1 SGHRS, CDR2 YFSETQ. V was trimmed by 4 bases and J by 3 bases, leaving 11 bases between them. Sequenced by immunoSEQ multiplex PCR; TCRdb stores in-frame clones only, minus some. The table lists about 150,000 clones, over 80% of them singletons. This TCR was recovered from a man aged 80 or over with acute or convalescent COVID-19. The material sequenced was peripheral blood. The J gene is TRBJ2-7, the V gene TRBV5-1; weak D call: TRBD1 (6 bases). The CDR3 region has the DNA TGCGCCAGCAGCGGGGGACACGTCTACGAGCAGTACTTC. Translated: CASSGGHVYEQYF.